The clone carrying this TCR beta chain was counted ten times or more. The time point is: patch test 3, about 24 weeks after DPC sensitization. The treatment: therapeutic diphenylcyclopropenone sensitization with weekly scalp DPC. TCRdb used MiXCR to reprocess the RACE reads, holding one entry per CDR3 protein. This table holds 55,000 to 75,000 distinct CDR3 sequences, 12% found once. This sample was included in a study of human T cells and chemical hapten exposure. The CDR3 has 12 amino acids. Germline CDR1 SGHDT, CDR2 YYEEEE. Trimming took off 10 bases at V and 2 bases at J, with 13 bases between the two ends.

The clonotype originates from a man aged 25 to 40 with alopecia areata. Some clones in this sample may be carry-over from other donors' samples. The rearrangement joins TRBV5-6 to TRBJ2-7; tentative D call: TRBD2 (5 bases). The input for sequencing was whole blood, taken in connection with sensitization to the hapten diphenylcyclopropenone (DPC). In nucleotides, the CDR3 is TGTGCCGGGAGTAGGTGGGCCTACGAGCAGTACTTC. This encodes CAGSRWAYEQYF.